This T cell receptor beta chain emerged from a study of T cell responses to AZD1222 COVID-19 vaccine. Sequenced by immunoSEQ multiplex PCR; TCRdb stores in-frame clones only, minus some. The sample consists of over 60,000 clones, under 90% of them appearing once. The analysis combined second doses at about 4 or about 12 weeks. The CDR3 totals 14 residues. Germline values: CDR1 SNHLY, CDR2 FYNNEI. With 8 bases removed from V and 4 bases from J, the gap between germline ends came to 15 bases. This specimen was peripheral blood, taken 28 days after the second AZD1222 dose. The rearrangement joins TRBV2 to TRBJ1-5, with D possibly being TRBD1 (6 bases). This receptor was obtained from an adult who received the AZD1222 COVID-19 vaccine. Written as DNA, the CDR3 is TGTGCCAGCCGATTTGCGGACAGTAATCAGCCCCAGCATTTT. It translates to CASRFADSNQPQHF. Looking up the rest from reference TRBV2 and TRBJ1-5 gives the full variable domain: EPEVTQTPSHQVTQMGQEVILRCVPISNHLYFYWYRQILGQKVEFLVSFYNNEISEKSEIFDDQFSVERPDGSNFTLKIRSTKLEDSAMYFCASRFADSNQPQHFGDGTRLSIL.